This TCR beta chain appears in the sequencing data of a study of CD8+CD57+ T cells in acquired aplastic anemia. Study background: Sorted CD4+ and CD8+ cells gave a mean 3.2 ug DNA, range about 0.19 to 27.4 ug.

This clonotype has a count of ten or more. Unmatched junction bases numbered 4, after V lost 0 bases and J lost 1 base. Germline CDR1 reads SGHRS; CDR2 reads YFSETQ. There are 18 residues in the CDR3. TCR beta VDJ and CDR3 profiles were obtained from a genomic DNA template. MiXCR, applied by TCRdb to the reads, yields one record per CDR3 protein. The table lists hundreds of thousands of distinct CDR3 sequences, roughly half of them singletons, with around 7.6% in the top ten. The chain couples TRBV5-1 to TRBJ2-3; 14 bases fit TRBD2. The sequenced sample consisted of sorted CD4+, CD8+, or CD8+CD57+ T cells (not recorded which) from PBMCs. This clonotype was sampled from a human donor with severe aplastic anemia or a healthy control (not recorded which). This chain's CDR3 is CASSLGLAGGLGTDTQYF. The CDR3 nucleotides are TGCGCCAGCAGCTTGGGACTAGCGGGGGGGCTGGGCACAGATACGCAGTATTTT.